This paragraph covers one T cell receptor beta chain sequence. What it recognizes is unknown. Other DNA sequences in the sample encode the same CDR3. Germline V gene data show CDR1 as SGHTA and CDR2 as FQGNSA. CDR3 length: 13 amino acids. The trim removed 1 base at V and 4 bases at J, leaving 1 base unmatched. The sample comes from a study of immune cell composition in non-small cell lung cancer. Profiling relied on immunoSEQ multiplex PCR, and the TCRdb table lists in-frame clones only, not all of them. This table holds around 4,500 clones, 70% to 90% found once. Findings and limits, study-wide: Lung adenocarcinomas had lower top 10 clone scores and clonality than squamous tumours.

DNA was extracted from unsorted cell suspensions stored frozen. J is TRBJ2-7 and V is TRBV7-2; 7 nucleotides align to TRBD2. The sequenced sample consisted of lung tumor tissue. This receptor was identified in a human donor with non-small cell lung cancer. CDR3 region: CASSLGLAYEQYF. CDR3 in DNA: TGTGCCAGCAGCTTAGGACTAGCTTACGAGCAGTACTTC.